The 27 T cell receptor beta chains presented below share a single source sample, sequenced in a study of blood T cell repertoires in COVID-19. Generated by immunoSEQ multiplex PCR, the TCRdb table keeps only in-frame clones and is missing some. The sample lists a few hundred thousand clones; about 91% were seen once. Sequencing was done on a sample of peripheral blood. These receptors were taken from a woman aged 45-60 years with COVID-19, enrolled during active disease.

Only one count was recorded for this clone. This chain connects TRBV15 to TRBJ2-3, with 10 positions matching TRBD2. Germline-derived CDR1 and CDR2 are LNHNV and YYDKDF (reference sequence). The CDR3 contains 17 residues. Germline trimming cut 5 bases from V and 6 bases from J; bases unmatched to any gene: 14. The CDR3 nucleotides are TGTGCCACCAGCGGCGGTGGTAGCGGGGGGACCTGGGATACGCAGTATTTT. This gives the protein CATSGGGSGGTWDTQYF. Filled out from reference TRBV15 and TRBJ2-3, the complete variable domain reads DAMVIQNPRYQVTQFGKPVTLSCSQTLNHNVMYWYQQKSSQAPKLLFHYYDKDFNNEADTPDNFQSRRPNTSFCFLDIRSPGLGDTAMYLCATSGGGSGGTWDTQYFGPGTRLTVL.

This chain joins TRBV7-9 and TRBJ1-5, with unresolved D. The V and J ends lost 4 bases and 5 bases respectively, with 6 bases between them. CDR3 size: 12 residues. Per germline, CDR1 SEHNR and CDR2 FQNEAQ (reference sequence). The CDR3 region has the DNA TGTGCCAGCAGCTCCCAATATCAGCCCCAGCATTTT. It encodes CASSSQYQPQHF.

The rearrangement links TRBV5-1 to TRBJ1-5, with TRBD1 as a possible D gene (5 bases). Germline lookup yields CDR1 SGHRS and CDR2 YFSETQ. The CDR3 spans 14 residues. V was shortened by 1 base and J by 6 bases, with 11 bases between the two germline ends. Here the CDR3 reads CASSLMDGGQPQHF. The CDR3 DNA follows: TGCGCCAGCAGCTTGATGGACGGGGGTCAGCCCCAGCATTTT.

The chain has TRBV3-1 (or the pseudogene TRBV3-2) and TRBJ1-2; D not certain. The V gene's germline CDR1 is LGHDT and CDR2 YNNKEL (reference sequence). V lost 4 bases and J lost 8, with 14 bases in between. CDR3 size: 13 residues. DNA of the CDR3: TGTGCCAGCAGCCCTACCTCCAATCGGGGCTACACCTTC. Translated, it gives CASSPTSNRGYTF.

The rearrangement uses TRBV6-5 and TRBJ2-1, with 13 bases aligning to TRBD2. Germline CDR1 is MNHEY and CDR2 is SVGAGI. This CDR3 has 15 amino acids. Trimming cost V 5 bases and J 8 bases; bases outside gene matches: 6. DNA of the CDR3: TGTGCCAGCAGTAAAACTAGCGGGGGGGCCGATGAGCAGTTCTTC. It specifies CASSKTSGGADEQFF.

The chain is built from TRBV29-1 and TRBJ2-2, with a possible D match to TRBD2 (7 bases). V gave up 6 bases and J gave up 6 bases, with 14 bases separating them. CDR3 size: 13 residues. The germline V gene encodes CDR1 SQVTM and CDR2 ANQGSEA. The CDR3, as DNA: TGCAGCGTAAAGTCGGGGGGCGCCGGGGAGCTGTTTTTT. It codes for CSVKSGGAGELFF.

The chain links TRBV7-9 to TRBJ2-5; 9 bases align to TRBD1. With V trimmed by 4 bases and J by 9 bases, 12 bases remained unmatched. The CDR3 runs 15 residues. The V gene's germline CDR1 is SEHNR and CDR2 FQNEAQ (reference sequence). For the CDR3, the DNA is TGTGCCAGCAGCTCCCGGGACAGGGAAATTGCGCCCCAGTACTTC. This translates into CASSSRDREIAPQYF.

V is TRBV11-2 and J is TRBJ2-3; D ambiguous. Germline lookup yields CDR1 SGHAT and CDR2 FQNNGV. The CDR3 sequence is 14 residues long. V was clipped by 3 bases and J by 3 bases, with 10 bases between them. This CDR3 is CASSFDILTDTQYF. For the CDR3, the DNA is TGTGCCAGCAGCTTTGACATCCTAACAGATACGCAGTATTTT.

This clone was recorded many times. In the same sample, other DNA sequences code for this CDR3. The chain uses TRBV4-1 and TRBJ2-3; TRBD2 matches 9 bases. CDR1 and CDR2 from the germline V gene are MGHRA and YSYEKL. The CDR3 has 15 amino acids. V dropped 6 bases and J dropped 6; count of bases not matched to a gene: 10. CDR3 nucleotide sequence: TGCGCCAGCAGGCTCAGCGGGGGGTCCGGGGATACGCAGTATTTT. Protein: CASRLSGGSGDTQYF.

Concerning this clone itself: This CDR3 is also generated by other DNA sequences in the sample. Here the CDR3 reads CASSPSGGVTDTQYF. Written as DNA, the CDR3 is TGTGCCAGCAGCCCGAGCGGGGGCGTGACAGATACGCAGTATTTT. The J gene is TRBJ2-3, the V gene TRBV3-1 (or the pseudogene TRBV3-2), with 8 bases lining up with TRBD2. The trim removed 4 bases at V and 3 bases at J, leaving 6 bases unmatched. There are 15 residues in the CDR3. The germline CDR1 and CDR2 sequences are LGHDT and YNNKEL (reference sequence).

CDR3 in amino acids: CATSPGTGNFGANVLTF. The DNA of the CDR3 is TGTGCCACCAGTCCCGGGACAGGGAACTTTGGGGCCAACGTCCTGACTTTC. The genes are TRBV24-1 and TRBJ2-6; TRBD1 aligns across 9 bases. CDR1 KGHDR and CDR2 SFDVKD come from the germline V gene. With V trimmed by 6 bases and J by 3 bases, 8 bases remained unmatched. This CDR3 is built from 17 residues.

The J gene is TRBJ1-3, the V gene TRBV30; D call uncertain. The ends were cut back, 0 bases at V and 2 bases at J, with 5 bases in the middle. The CDR3 sequence is 13 residues long. CDR1 GTSNPN and CDR2 SVGIG come from the germline V gene (reference sequence). The CDR3 DNA reads TGTGCCTGGAGTGTACGGGCTGGAAACACCATATATTTT. Amino acid sequence: CAWSVRAGNTIYF.

The chain joins TRBV9 to TRBJ1-2; 7 bases are a match to TRBD1. Germline V gene data show CDR1 as SGDLS and CDR2 as YYNGEE. J lost 7 bases, V lost 3 bases, and 6 bases had no gene match. There are 13 residues in the CDR3. CDR3 sequence reads: CASSGTGASGYTF. CDR3 in DNA: TGTGCCAGCAGCGGAACAGGGGCAAGTGGCTACACCTTC. The full variable domain, rest sourced from reference TRBV9 and TRBJ1-2, is DSGVTQTPKHLITATGQRVTLRCSPRSGDLSVYWYQQSLDQGLQFLIQYYNGEERAKGNILERFSAQQFPDLHSELNLSSLELGDSALYFCASSGTGASGYTFGSGTRLTVV.

The chain combines TRBV19 with TRBJ1-3, with 7 positions matching TRBD1. The CDR3 is 17 amino acids. V gave up 7 bases and J gave up 0 bases; unmatched junction bases: 12. Germline loops: CDR1 LNHDA, CDR2 SQIVND (reference sequence). DNA for the CDR3: TGTGCCAGTACCATGACGGGACAGCTTTCCTCTGGAAACACCATATATTTT. This gives the protein CASTMTGQLSSGNTIYF.

This clone was recorded a few times. This chain links TRBV11-2 with TRBJ1-1; unclear D gene. V dropped 3 bases and J dropped 1 base, with 6 bases sitting between them. Germline V gene lookup returns CDR1 SGHAT and CDR2 FQNNGV. The CDR3 loop spans 13 amino acids. CDR3 sequence: CASSFSQNTEAFF. Here the CDR3 DNA reads TGTGCCAGCAGCTTTAGTCAGAACACTGAAGCTTTCTTT.

This chain joins TRBV28 and TRBJ2-1; D not resolved. The germline gives CDR1 MDHEN, CDR2 SYDVKM. The CDR3 covers 13 residues. V dropped 3 bases and J dropped 8 bases, with 11 bases sitting between them. The CDR3, as DNA: TGTGCCAGCAGTTTCTTACTAAGCTATGAGCAGTTCTTC. Translating gives CASSFLLSYEQFF. The whole variable domain, filled in from reference TRBV28 and TRBJ2-1, reads DVKVTQSSRYLVKRTGEKVFLECVQDMDHENMFWYRQDPGLGLRLIYFSYDVKMKEKGDIPEGYSVSREKKERFSLILESASTNQTSMYLCASSFLLSYEQFFGPGTRLTVL.

The rearrangement links TRBV20-1 to TRBJ2-7; D gene unclear. Between the trimmed V and J ends, which lost 7 bases and 4 bases, there was a span of 11 bases. CDR3 length: 11 residues. Germline CDR1 reads DFQATT; CDR2 reads SNEGSKA (reference sequence). CDR3 region: CSGQVHYEQYF. In DNA, the CDR3 is TGCAGTGGGCAGGTACATTACGAGCAGTACTTC.

The chain links TRBV7-2 to TRBJ1-2; 7 bases are a match to TRBD1. Unmatched junction bases numbered 9, after V lost 1 base and J lost 7 bases. The CDR3 runs to 15 residues. Germline values: CDR1 SGHTA, CDR2 FQGNSA. The CDR3 spells CASSLEGTVGLGYTF. CDR3 in DNA: TGTGCCAGCAGCTTAGAGGGGACAGTGGGGCTTGGCTACACCTTC.

The genes are TRBV3-1 (or the pseudogene TRBV3-2) and TRBJ2-7; 7 nucleotides line up with TRBD2. The length of the CDR3 is 11 residues. CDR1 and CDR2 from the germline V gene are LGHDT and YNNKEL (reference sequence). V shed 6 bases, J shed 6 bases, and the junction held 2 bases outside the gene matches. CDR3 DNA: TGTGCCAGCAGGGGAGGGTCCGAGCAGTACTTC. Translation: CASRGGSEQYF.

The J gene is TRBJ1-1, the V gene TRBV11-1, with D uncertain. Germline V gene data show CDR1 as SGHAT and CDR2 as FQDESV (reference sequence). V was clipped by 3 bases and J by 4 bases, with 9 bases between them. The CDR3 length is 13 residues. The DNA for the CDR3 is TGTGCCAGCAGCTTTCCTATTGGCACTGAAGCTTTCTTT. It yields the protein CASSFPIGTEAFF. The whole variable domain, filled in from reference TRBV11-1 and TRBJ1-1, reads EAEVAQSPRYKITEKSQAVAFWCDPISGHATLYWYRQILGQGPELLVQFQDESVVDDSQLPKDRFSAERLKGVDSTLKIQPAELGDSAMYLCASSFPIGTEAFFGQGTRLTVV.

V and J are TRBV25-1 and TRBJ2-7, with D possibly being TRBD2 (6 bases). Germline CDR1 and CDR2: MGHDK and SYGVNS. The CDR3 length is 14 residues. The V end lost 1 base, the J end lost 2 bases, and 9 bases lay between the germline ends. The CDR3 loop is CASSESAGTYEQYF. The CDR3 bases are TGTGCCAGCAGTGAATCTGCGGGAACCTACGAGCAGTACTTC.

This clone was counted a few times. The chain uses TRBV30 and TRBJ2-7; D might be TRBD1 (6 bases). The CDR3 is 15 residues long. From germline, CDR1 is GTSNPN and CDR2 SVGIG (reference sequence). Trimming took 2 bases from V and 6 from J, leaving 20 bases between them. The CDR3 bases are TGTGCCTGGAGTCAAGGGGGTGGACCGGTTGGCGAGCAGTACTTC. Protein product: CAWSQGGGPVGEQYF.

This clone has a single count. This chain uses TRBV6-5 with TRBJ1-1; a possible D gene is TRBD1 (5 bases). This CDR3 region has 14 residues. The V gene's germline CDR1 is MNHEY and CDR2 SVGAGI. Trimming pared 6 bases from V and 3 bases from J, leaving 14 bases between. In nucleotides, the CDR3 is TGTGCCAGCAGGTCCTGGGGGGGGGACACTGAAGCTTTCTTT. This gives the protein CASRSWGGDTEAFF.

For this clone: The same CDR3 also results from other DNA sequences found in this sample. The chain recombines TRBV5-1 with TRBJ2-1; D possibly corresponds to TRBD1 (6 bases). The CDR3 extends over 14 amino acids. Trimming shortened V by 0 bases and J by 4 bases, and 8 bases separated the two germline ends. The V gene's germline CDR1 is SGHRS and CDR2 YFSETQ. The chain's CDR3 is CASSLGQAYNEQFF. The CDR3 region has the DNA TGCGCCAGCAGCTTGGGACAGGCATACAATGAGCAGTTCTTC.

The J gene is TRBJ2-2, the V gene TRBV3-1 (or the pseudogene TRBV3-2); 9 bases are shared with TRBD1. CDR1 is LGHDT and CDR2 is YNNKEL in the germline V gene (reference sequence). The junction had 8 bases not matched to a gene; V was cut back by 4 bases and J by 2 bases. This CDR3 has 17 amino acids. The CDR3 DNA is TGTGCCAGCAGCCTTGGGACAGGGAAGACCAACACCGGGGAGCTGTTTTTT. Encoded protein: CASSLGTGKTNTGELFF.

This rearrangement joins TRBV14 to TRBJ1-2; 9 bases map to TRBD1. V was pared by 6 bases and J by 6 bases, with 5 bases of the junction left unmatched. The germline CDR1 and CDR2 sequences are SGHDN and FVKESK. The CDR3 is 13 amino acids. The CDR3 coding sequence is TGTGCCAGCAGTCAACAGGGGGCCCATGGCTACACCTTC. It specifies CASSQQGAHGYTF.

The chain uses TRBV5-8 and TRBJ1-5; tentative D call: TRBD1 (6 bases). The germline V gene has CDR1 SGHTS and CDR2 YDEGEE. This CDR3 spans 14 amino acids. Trimming stripped 2 bases from V and 8 bases from J, with 14 bases between. CDR3 DNA: TGTGCCAGCAGCTTAGGGGGGGGCGGCGAGCCCCAGCATTTT. It codes for CASSLGGGGEPQHF.